These T cell receptor beta chains were read from a single sample in a study of blood T cell repertoires in COVID-19. The method was immunoSEQ multiplex PCR; TCRdb's version includes in-frame clones alone and lacks a portion of them. The sample lists 80,000 to 100,000 clones; about 80% were seen once. Sequenced material: peripheral blood. The origin of the receptors is a man aged 65-85 years with acute or convalescent COVID-19. Both conserved end residues are part of each CDR3. A D gene is named only where the DNA matches it firmly. Expanded clones are given a class, and other clones once, few, many or no size at all.

v_gene	abundance	j_gene	d_gene	CDR3aa	CDR3nt
TRBV4-1	medium-sized	TRBJ2-5	TRBD2	CASSLGTSGRAAWETQYF	TGCGCCAGCAGCCTAGGGACTAGCGGGAGGGCTGCTTGGGAGACCCAGTACTTC
TRBV11-3	.	TRBJ2-1	TRBD2	CASSWSGSHEQFF	TGTGCCAGCAGCTGGAGCGGGAGCCATGAGCAGTTCTTC
TRBV10-2	.	TRBJ1-5	.	CASSEYGQSSNQPQHF	TGCGCCAGCAGTGAGTACGGACAGTCTAGCAATCAGCCCCAGCATTTT
TRBV29-1	.	TRBJ1-5	TRBD1	CSVEFGTGSQPQHF	TGCAGCGTTGAATTCGGGACAGGGAGTCAGCCCCAGCATTTT
TRBV19	many	TRBJ2-3	TRBD1	CASRDRGRDTQYF	TGTGCCAGTAGGGACAGGGGACGGGACACGCAGTATTTT
TRBV3-1/TRBV3-2	.	TRBJ1-2	TRBD1	CASSPTGEGGYTF	TGTGCCAGCAGTCCGACAGGGGAGGGGGGCTACACCTTC
TRBV27	.	TRBJ2-1	TRBD1	CASSLGAGTGIFNEQFF	TGTGCCAGCAGTTTAGGGGCCGGGACAGGGATTTTTAATGAGCAGTTCTTC
TRBV6-5	.	TRBJ2-7	.	CASSPIPTRAYEQYF	TGTGCCAGCAGTCCTATCCCAACACGGGCCTACGAGCAGTACTTC
TRBV5-4	once	TRBJ1-2	TRBD1	CASSFGQDSYTF	TGTGCCAGCAGCTTTGGACAGGACAGCTACACCTTC
TRBV6-5	.	TRBJ2-5	TRBD2	CASSYRAGGTEETQYF	TGTGCCAGCAGTTACAGGGCGGGAGGGACGGAAGAGACCCAGTACTTC
TRBV5-1	.	TRBJ2-3	.	CASSLGQQGGWTDTQYF	TGCGCCAGCAGCTTGGGTCAACAGGGCGGATGGACAGATACGCAGTATTTT
TRBV2	.	TRBJ2-3	.	CASSEVDGTDTQYF	TGTGCCAGCTCCGAAGTAGATGGCACAGATACGCAGTATTTT
TRBV7-2	.	TRBJ2-7	.	CASSRTESYEQYF	TGTGCCAGCTCGCGGACTGAATCCTACGAGCAGTACTTC
TRBV5-1	.	TRBJ2-6	TRBD1	CASSLDRGHGANVLTF	TGCGCCAGCAGCTTGGACAGGGGGCATGGGGCCAACGTCCTGACTTTC
TRBV28	.	TRBJ2-7	TRBD1	CASSLSQDRAREQYF	TGTGCCAGCAGTTTATCTCAAGACAGGGCACGCGAGCAGTACTTC
TRBV19	.	TRBJ2-3	.	CASSIGEVTGTDTQYF	TGTGCCAGTAGTATAGGCGAAGTAACGGGCACAGATACGCAGTATTTT
TRBV19	.	TRBJ2-3	TRBD1	CASRNADRVGNTQYF	TGTGCCAGTAGAAACGCTGACAGGGTTGGCAATACGCAGTATTTT
TRBV11-2	once	TRBJ2-5	.	CASSFGVGETQYF	TGTGCCAGCAGCTTCGGGGTCGGGGAGACCCAGTACTTC
TRBV7-2	.	TRBJ2-7	TRBD2	CASSSRLAGAYEQYF	TGTGCCAGCAGCTCACGACTAGCGGGAGCCTACGAGCAGTACTTC
TRBV5-1	.	TRBJ2-2	.	CASSLLSAGELFF	TGCGCCAGCAGCTTACTGAGTGCCGGGGAGCTGTTTTTT
TRBV4-2	.	TRBJ1-1	TRBD1	CASSHGQGEANTEAFF	TGTGCCAGCAGCCATGGGCAGGGGGAGGCGAACACTGAAGCTTTCTTT
TRBV5-1	.	TRBJ2-2	.	CASSSGIVAGELFF	TGCGCCAGCAGCTCCGGGATCGTGGCCGGGGAGCTGTTTTTT
TRBV28	few	TRBJ2-7	TRBD1	CASSSPYQGQGTSYEQYF	TGTGCCAGCAGTTCGCCTTACCAAGGACAGGGGACCTCCTACGAGCAGTACTTC
TRBV6-4	once	TRBJ1-4	.	CASSDSGRVGEKLFF	TGTGCCAGCAGTGACTCGGGCAGGGTCGGAGAAAAACTGTTTTTT
TRBV27	.	TRBJ1-1	TRBD1	CASRTGGTEAFF	TGTGCCAGCAGGACAGGGGGCACTGAAGCTTTCTTT
TRBV19	.	TRBJ2-7	.	CASSIMPQGGSYEQYF	TGTGCCAGTAGTATAATGCCTCAAGGGGGTTCCTACGAGCAGTACTTC
TRBV19	.	TRBJ2-5	.	CASRGQRQETQYF	TGTGCCAGTAGAGGACAGAGACAAGAGACCCAGTACTTC
TRBV19	.	TRBJ2-5	TRBD1	CASSRDRDETQYF	TGTGCCAGTAGTCGAGACAGGGACGAGACCCAGTACTTC
TRBV5-8	once	TRBJ1-4	TRBD1	CASSLWGQGSEKLFF	TGTGCCAGCAGCTTGTGGGGACAGGGCAGTGAAAAACTGTTTTTT
TRBV28	.	TRBJ2-1	TRBD1	CASSFRTGGTSEQFF	TGTGCCAGCAGTTTTAGGACAGGGGGGACAAGTGAGCAGTTCTTC
TRBV9	.	TRBJ2-7	TRBD2	CASSVAPSGSSYEQYF	TGTGCCAGCAGCGTAGCGCCTAGCGGGAGCTCCTACGAGCAGTACTTC
TRBV11-2	.	TRBJ1-3	.	CASSSVRGRNTIYF	TGTGCCAGCAGCTCCGTTAGAGGGAGAAACACCATATATTTT
TRBV10-3	many	TRBJ2-1	TRBD2	CAISQSGGSYNEQFF	TGTGCCATCTCCCAATCGGGAGGTTCCTACAATGAGCAGTTCTTC
TRBV5-5	.	TRBJ1-4	.	CASSFGVTGGEKLFF	TGTGCCAGCAGCTTCGGAGTCACGGGTGGTGAAAAACTGTTTTTT
TRBV11-2	once	TRBJ2-7	.	CASSWLRGYEQYF	TGTGCCAGCAGCTGGCTGAGAGGGTACGAGCAGTACTTC
TRBV7-8	.	TRBJ2-6	.	CASSHGVLGANVLTF	TGTGCCAGCAGCCACGGGGTGTTAGGGGCCAACGTCCTGACTTTC
TRBV5-1	.	TRBJ2-7	.	CASSPLPRGQYEQYF	TGCGCCAGCAGCCCTCTCCCCAGGGGTCAGTACGAGCAGTACTTC
TRBV30	.	TRBJ1-6	TRBD1	CAWSGTADSPLHF	TGTGCCTGGAGCGGGACAGCGGATTCACCCCTCCACTTT
TRBV4-2	.	TRBJ1-2	TRBD1	CASSQVGTGDPSRGYTF	TGTGCCAGCAGCCAGGTTGGGACAGGGGATCCCTCTAGGGGCTACACCTTC
TRBV2	.	TRBJ2-3	.	CASSEARGGTTDTQYF	TGTGCCAGCAGTGAAGCGCGGGGCGGGACCACAGATACGCAGTATTTT
TRBV9	few	TRBJ1-6	TRBD1	CASSVALAGGSPLHF	TGTGCCAGCAGCGTAGCTCTGGCAGGGGGTTCACCCCTCCACTTT
TRBV28	.	TRBJ1-6	.	CASSLGGSFNSPLHF	TGTGCCAGCAGCCTAGGGGGTTCTTTTAATTCACCCCTCCACTTT
TRBV27	few	TRBJ2-7	.	CASRGTGSSYEQYF	TGTGCCAGTCGGGGTACAGGGTCCTCCTACGAGCAGTACTTC
TRBV5-1	.	TRBJ2-3	.	CASSLGTGEDTQYF	TGCGCCAGCAGCTTGGGAACAGGAGAGGATACGCAGTATTTT